Shown below are 9 T cell receptor beta chains from a single sample sequenced in a study of blood T cells in healthy people across ages. The use of a sample-barcoded 5' primer and a J-beta primer mix characterized a second PCR of roughly 7 to 11 cycles. TCRdb re-called the 5' RACE reads through MiXCR, storing one row per CDR3 protein. The profile shows under 1 million distinct CDR3 sequences, around two fifths of them singletons. The sample comprised blood. These receptors all stem from a man aged 60-69 years in good health.

J is TRBJ2-2 and V is TRBV30; tentative D call: TRBD2 (6 bases). V lost 0 bases and J 0 bases, leaving 11 bases between the germline ends. This CDR3 is 16 amino acids long. Germline V gene lookup returns CDR1 GTSNPN and CDR2 SVGIG (reference sequence). The CDR3 sequence is CAWSVPVAANTGELFF. The CDR3 DNA is TGTGCCTGGAGTGTACCGGTAGCGGCGAACACCGGGGAGCTGTTTTTT.

This clonotype was detected many times. This chain uses TRBV7-2 with TRBJ1-2; 8 bases line up with TRBD1. Germline CDR1 SGHTA, CDR2 FQGNSA. CDR3 length: 14 residues. The trim removed 1 base at V and 5 bases at J, leaving 3 bases unmatched. CDR3 DNA sequence: TGTGCCAGCAGCTTAGTTGGACAGGGATATGGCTACACCTTC. Residues: CASSLVGQGYGYTF.

The V call is TRBV7-6, the J call TRBJ2-6; D unclear. This CDR3 region has 19 residues. V dropped 4 bases and J dropped 2 bases, with 21 bases sitting between them. The germline V gene encodes CDR1 SGHVS and CDR2 FNYEAQ. CDR3: CASSSAASPVFAGANVLTF. CDR3 nucleotide sequence: TGTGCCAGCAGCTCCGCGGCCAGCCCTGTTTTTGCTGGGGCCAACGTCCTGACTTTC.

The chain is built from TRBV7-2 and TRBJ2-1, with 10 bases lining up with TRBD2. The ends lost 4 bases at V and 10 bases at J; junction bases unmatched: 10. CDR3 size: 15 residues. From germline, CDR1 is SGHTA and CDR2 FQGNSA. The CDR3 loop reads CASSSLSGGAREQFF. The CDR3 region has the DNA TGTGCCAGCAGCTCACTAAGCGGGGGGGCTAGAGAGCAGTTCTTC.

The chain uses TRBV4-3 and TRBJ2-6, with unresolved D. With 0 bases removed from V and 0 bases from J, the gap between germline ends came to 12 bases. The CDR3 is 18 amino acids. CDR1 LGHNA and CDR2 YSLEER come from the germline V gene. The CDR3 here is CASSQERGVVSGANVLTF. CDR3 DNA sequence: TGCGCCAGCAGCCAAGAACGAGGTGTAGTCTCTGGGGCCAACGTCCTGACTTTC.

There are many counts of this clonotype. The V gene is TRBV2, the J gene TRBJ2-3, with D unclear. Trimming pared 3 bases from V and 3 bases from J, leaving 4 bases between. Germline V gene sequence: CDR1 SNHLY, CDR2 FYNNEI. This CDR3 contains 12 residues. The CDR3 protein is CASSEGTDTQYF. The DNA for the CDR3 is TGTGCCAGCAGTGAGGGGACAGATACGCAGTATTTT.

This clonotype turned up a few times. V gene TRBV7-2 combines with J gene TRBJ2-7; TRBD2 is a possible D gene (6 bases). The length of the CDR3 is 15 residues. V was trimmed by 4 bases and J by 4 bases, leaving 17 bases between them. Germline V gives CDR1 SGHTA, CDR2 FQGNSA. CDR3 DNA sequence: TGTGCCAGCAGCTCTAGAGGGACTGCTCCTTACGAGCAGTACTTC. Translated, it gives CASSSRGTAPYEQYF.

This clonotype was detected only a few times. V usage is TRBV9 and J usage is TRBJ2-2; 7 nucleotides match TRBD2. There are 12 residues in the CDR3. Germline CDR1 SGDLS, CDR2 YYNGEE. Unmatched junction bases numbered 2, after V lost 6 bases and J lost 6 bases. The CDR3 region has the DNA TGTGCCAGCAACCGGGGGGCCGGGGAGCTGTTTTTT. Protein: CASNRGAGELFF.

The J gene is TRBJ2-5, the V gene TRBV5-4; perhaps TRBD2 as D (6 bases). Germline CDR1 reads SGHNT; CDR2 reads YYREEE (reference sequence). Trimming took off 4 bases at V and 2 bases at J, with 18 bases between the two ends. CDR3 length: 16 amino acids. CDR3 protein: CASSLMGLTEQETQYF. Written as DNA, the CDR3 is TGTGCCAGCAGCCTCATGGGACTTACCGAACAAGAGACCCAGTACTTC.